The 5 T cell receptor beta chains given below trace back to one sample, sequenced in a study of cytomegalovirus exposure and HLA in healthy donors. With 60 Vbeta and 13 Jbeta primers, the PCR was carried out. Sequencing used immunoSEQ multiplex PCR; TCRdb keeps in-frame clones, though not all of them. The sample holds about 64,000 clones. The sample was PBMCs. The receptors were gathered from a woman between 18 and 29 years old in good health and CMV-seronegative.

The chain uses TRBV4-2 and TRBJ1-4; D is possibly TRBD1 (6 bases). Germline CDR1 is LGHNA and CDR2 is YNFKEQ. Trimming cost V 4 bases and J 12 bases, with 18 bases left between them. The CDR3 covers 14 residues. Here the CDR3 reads CASSPRDIRNELFF. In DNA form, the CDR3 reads TGTGCCAGCAGCCCCCGGGACATCCGTAACGAACTGTTTTTT.

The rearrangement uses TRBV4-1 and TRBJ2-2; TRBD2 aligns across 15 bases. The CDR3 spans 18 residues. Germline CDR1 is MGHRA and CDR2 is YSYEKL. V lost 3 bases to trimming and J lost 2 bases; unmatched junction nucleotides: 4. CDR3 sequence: CASSHRGLAGGNTGELFF. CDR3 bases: TGCGCCAGCAGCCATAGGGGACTAGCGGGGGGTAACACCGGGGAGCTGTTTTTT.

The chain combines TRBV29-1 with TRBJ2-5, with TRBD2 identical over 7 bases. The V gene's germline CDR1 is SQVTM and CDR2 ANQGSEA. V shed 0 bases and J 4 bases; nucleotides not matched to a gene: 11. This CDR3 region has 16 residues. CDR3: CSVEDLGRARGETQYF. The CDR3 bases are TGCAGCGTTGAAGATCTTGGGAGGGCGCGAGGAGAGACCCAGTACTTC. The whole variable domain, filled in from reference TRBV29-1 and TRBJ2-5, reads SAVISQKPSRDICQRGTSLTIQCQVDSQVTMMFWYRQQPGQSLTLIATANQGSEATYESGFVIDKFPISRPNLTFSTLTVSNMSPEDSSIYLCSVEDLGRARGETQYFGPGTRLLVL.

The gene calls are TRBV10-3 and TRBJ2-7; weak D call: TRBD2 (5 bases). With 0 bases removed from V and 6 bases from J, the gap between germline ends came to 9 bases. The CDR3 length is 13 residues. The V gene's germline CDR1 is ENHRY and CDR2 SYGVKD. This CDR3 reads CAISESNAGEQYF. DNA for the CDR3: TGTGCCATCAGTGAGTCGAATGCGGGCGAGCAGTACTTC.

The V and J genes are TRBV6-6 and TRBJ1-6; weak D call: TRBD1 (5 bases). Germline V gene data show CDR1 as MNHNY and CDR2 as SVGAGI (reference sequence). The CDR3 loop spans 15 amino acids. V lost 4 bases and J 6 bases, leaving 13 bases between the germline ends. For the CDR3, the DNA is TGTGCCAGCAGTTCCAGCCGACAGACTAATTCACCCCTCCACTTT. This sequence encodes CASSSSRQTNSPLHF.